This entry features one TCR beta chain sequence. No antigen is known for it. This entry is derived from a study of T cell responses to AZD1222 COVID-19 vaccine. TCRdb keeps only in-frame clones here, not all; method: immunoSEQ multiplex PCR. This sample has 130,000 or so clones, with roughly 85% found just once. This CDR3 is built from 12 residues. Germline V gene lookup returns CDR1 SQVTM and CDR2 ANQGSEA. V dropped 3 bases and J dropped 4 bases, with 9 bases sitting between them. Study findings and constraints: After the peak T cell response, and only then, were repertoires sampled. Mostly white British, mostly female donors; authors suggested clonal diversity may be underestimated.

The rearrangement joins TRBV29-1 to TRBJ2-5; perhaps D is TRBD1 or TRBD2 (5 bases each). The receptor comes from an adult who received the MenACWY meningococcal vaccine as a control. The source was peripheral blood, collected 28 days after the second dose of the MenACWY control vaccine. CDR3 DNA sequence: TGCAGCGTTGAGGGGGTCCCAGAGACCCAGTACTTC. Translated: CSVEGVPETQYF.